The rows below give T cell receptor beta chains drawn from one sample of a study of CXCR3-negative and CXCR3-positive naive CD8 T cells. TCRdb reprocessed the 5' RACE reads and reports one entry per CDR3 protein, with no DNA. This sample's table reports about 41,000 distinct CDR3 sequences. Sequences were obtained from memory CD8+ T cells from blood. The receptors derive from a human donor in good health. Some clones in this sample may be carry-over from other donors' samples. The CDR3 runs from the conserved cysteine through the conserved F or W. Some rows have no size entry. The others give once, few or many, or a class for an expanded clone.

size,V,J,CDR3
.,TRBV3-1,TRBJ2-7,CASSPDLTGGDEQYF
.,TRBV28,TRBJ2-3,CASFVGGTTDTQYF
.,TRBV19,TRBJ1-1,CASSIPGAEAFF
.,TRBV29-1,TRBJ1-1,CSADRMNTEAFF
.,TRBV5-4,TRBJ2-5,CASSLVEQLKETQYF
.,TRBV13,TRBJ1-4,CASSSDRGRTNEKLFF
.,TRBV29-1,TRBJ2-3,CSAGGGGLKRTDTQYF
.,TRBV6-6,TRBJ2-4,CASTPSWGDIQYF
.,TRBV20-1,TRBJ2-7,CSARDTNQLSYEQYF
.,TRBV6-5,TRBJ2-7,CASSYTTGTYEQYF
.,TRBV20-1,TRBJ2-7,CSAREMRTADSYEQYF
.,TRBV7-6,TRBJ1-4,CASSQQTGGATNEKLFF
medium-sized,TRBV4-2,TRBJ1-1,CASSQSKGTEAFF
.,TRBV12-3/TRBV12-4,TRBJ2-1,CASSGTSSYNEQFF
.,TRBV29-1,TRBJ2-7,CSAGGSYEQYF
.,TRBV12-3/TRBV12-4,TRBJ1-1,CASSPRTGGNTEAFF
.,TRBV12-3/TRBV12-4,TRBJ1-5,CASSFRGPGSNQPQHF